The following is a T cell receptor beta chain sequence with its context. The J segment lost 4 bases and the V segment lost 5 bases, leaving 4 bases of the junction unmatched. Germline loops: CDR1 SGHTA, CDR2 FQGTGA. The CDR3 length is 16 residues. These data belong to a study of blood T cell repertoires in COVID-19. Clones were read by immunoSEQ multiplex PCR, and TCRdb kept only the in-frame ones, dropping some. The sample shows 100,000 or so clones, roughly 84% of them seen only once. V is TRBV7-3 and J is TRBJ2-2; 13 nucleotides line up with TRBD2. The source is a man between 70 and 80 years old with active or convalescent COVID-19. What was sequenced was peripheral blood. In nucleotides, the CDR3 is TGTGCCAGCAGCCTCGGGACTAGCGGGACCACCGGGGAGCTGTTTTTT. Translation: CASSLGTSGTTGELFF. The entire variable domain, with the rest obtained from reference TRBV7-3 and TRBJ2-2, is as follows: GAGVSQTPSNKVTEKGKYVELRCDPISGHTALYWYRQSLGQGPEFLIYFQGTGAADDSGLPNDRFFAVRPEGSVSTLKIQRTERGDSAVYLCASSLGTSGTTGELFFGEGSRLTVL.